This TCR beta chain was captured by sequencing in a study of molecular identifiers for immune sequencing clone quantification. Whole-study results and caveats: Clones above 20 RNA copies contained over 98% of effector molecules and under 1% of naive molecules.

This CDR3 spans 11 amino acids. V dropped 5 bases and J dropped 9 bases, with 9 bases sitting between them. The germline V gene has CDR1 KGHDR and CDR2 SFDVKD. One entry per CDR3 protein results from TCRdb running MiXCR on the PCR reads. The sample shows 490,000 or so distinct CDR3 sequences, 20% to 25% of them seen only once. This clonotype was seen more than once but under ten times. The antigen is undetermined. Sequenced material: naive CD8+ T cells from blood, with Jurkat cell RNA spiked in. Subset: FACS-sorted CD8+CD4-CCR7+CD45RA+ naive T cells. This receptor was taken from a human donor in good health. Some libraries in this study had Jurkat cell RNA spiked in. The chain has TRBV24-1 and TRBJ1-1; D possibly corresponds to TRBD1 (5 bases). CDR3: CATSAGRQAFF. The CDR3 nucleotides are TGTGCCACCAGTGCAGGGCGACAAGCTTTCTTT.